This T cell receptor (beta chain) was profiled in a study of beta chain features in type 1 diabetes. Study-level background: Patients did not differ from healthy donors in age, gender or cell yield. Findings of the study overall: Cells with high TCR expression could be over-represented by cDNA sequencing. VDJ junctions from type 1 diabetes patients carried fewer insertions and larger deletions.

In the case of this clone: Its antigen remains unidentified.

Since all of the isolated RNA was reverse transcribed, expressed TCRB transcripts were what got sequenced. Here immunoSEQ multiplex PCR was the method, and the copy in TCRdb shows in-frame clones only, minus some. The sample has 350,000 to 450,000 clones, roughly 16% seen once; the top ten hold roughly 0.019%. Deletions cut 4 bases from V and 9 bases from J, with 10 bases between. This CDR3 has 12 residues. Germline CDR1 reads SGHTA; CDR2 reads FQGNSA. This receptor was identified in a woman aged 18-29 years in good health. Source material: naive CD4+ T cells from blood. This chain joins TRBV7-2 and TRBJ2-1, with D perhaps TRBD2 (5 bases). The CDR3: CASSSYGGEQFF. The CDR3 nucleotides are TGTGCCAGCAGCTCCTACGGAGGTGAGCAGTTCTTC.